The 32 T cell receptor beta chains below all came from one sample that was sequenced in a study of control samples from healthy donors and cancer patients. TCRdb's copy holds only in-frame clones and misses some; the assay was immunoSEQ multiplex PCR. The sample lists 8,500 to 11,000 clones, more than 75% occurring once. Sequenced sample: PBMCs. All receptors derive from a man between 60 and 75 years old with colorectal cancer.

CDR3: CASSWGGGDTQYF. DNA for the CDR3: TGTGCCAGTAGCTGGGGCGGAGGAGATACGCAGTATTTT. The rearrangement links TRBV19 to TRBJ2-3; D may match TRBD1 or TRBD2 (5 bases each). Germline values: CDR1 LNHDA, CDR2 SQIVND (reference sequence). The length of the CDR3 is 13 residues. The V gene lost 6 bases and the J gene lost 5 bases, with 12 bases spanning the gap.

This clone has a single count. The rearrangement uses TRBV5-5 and TRBJ2-7, with unresolved D. Germline assignment: CDR1 SGHKS and CDR2 YYEKEE (reference sequence). With 3 bases removed from V and 4 bases from J, the gap between germline ends came to 5 bases. This CDR3 comprises 11 residues. The CDR3 region has the DNA TGTGCCAGCAGCTCCGGGTACGAGCAGTACTTC. Amino acid sequence: CASSSGYEQYF.

The genes are TRBV4-3 and TRBJ1-3; D gene unclear. This CDR3 has 15 amino acids. Germline lookup yields CDR1 LGHNA and CDR2 YSLEER. V dropped 0 bases and J dropped 0 bases, with 6 bases sitting between them. CDR3 region: CASSQEPNSGNTIYF. CDR3 nucleotides: TGCGCCAGCAGCCAAGAACCCAACTCTGGAAACACCATATATTTT.

This clone was observed a handful of times. This chain joins TRBV6-1 and TRBJ1-6; D is possibly TRBD1 (6 bases). Germline CDR1 and CDR2: MNHNS and SASEGT. V was shortened by 0 bases and J by 6 bases, with 18 bases between the two germline ends. The CDR3 extends over 18 amino acids. As DNA, the CDR3 is TGTGCCAGCAGTGAAGCGGGGGGGGACACGTGGTTTAATTCACCCCTCCACTTT. Encoded protein: CASSEAGGDTWFNSPLHF.

The count of this clone is one. V usage is TRBV11-1 and J usage is TRBJ2-1; TRBD1 aligns across 7 bases. Trimming cost V 2 bases and J 2 bases; bases outside gene matches: 0. The germline CDR1 and CDR2 sequences are SGHAT and FQDESV (reference sequence). This CDR3 has 14 amino acids. For the CDR3, the DNA is TGTGCCAGCAGCTTACAGGGGGCCTACAATGAGCAGTTCTTC. It specifies CASSLQGAYNEQFF.

This clone was counted a few times. The chain combines TRBV7-9 with TRBJ2-5, with a tentative D call TRBD1 (6 bases). V lost 3 bases and J lost 2, with 13 bases in between. This CDR3 is 15 amino acids long. From germline, CDR1 is SEHNR and CDR2 FQNEAQ (reference sequence). Written as DNA, the CDR3 is TGTGCCAGCAGCTTCGGACAGAGTTCTCAAGAGACCCAGTACTTC. Translation gives CASSFGQSSQETQYF. Filled out from reference TRBV7-9 and TRBJ2-5, the complete variable domain reads DTGVSQNPRHKITKRGQNVTFRCDPISEHNRLYWYRQTLGQGPEFLTYFQNEAQLEKSRLLSDRFSAERPKGSFSTLEIQRTEQGDSAMYLCASSFGQSSQETQYFGPGTRLLVL.

This chain uses TRBV27 with TRBJ2-3; 7 bases match TRBD2. Germline V gene data show CDR1 as MNHEY and CDR2 as SMNVEV (reference sequence). This CDR3 region has 13 residues. V was pared by 6 bases and J by 6 bases, with 6 bases of the junction left unmatched. This chain's CDR3 is CASSPTSEDTQYF. The DNA of the CDR3 is TGTGCCAGCAGCCCCACTAGCGAGGATACGCAGTATTTT.

The J gene is TRBJ1-3, the V gene TRBV27; no firm D call. This CDR3 has 14 amino acids. V dropped 5 bases and J dropped 1 base, with 9 bases sitting between them. CDR1 MNHEY and CDR2 SMNVEV come from the germline V gene (reference sequence). The CDR3 bases are TGTGCCAGCAGTATGGGAAGATCTGGAAACACCATATATTTT. Residues: CASSMGRSGNTIYF.

The V call is TRBV4-3, the J call TRBJ2-4; D not certain. V was clipped by 4 bases and J by 7 bases, with 11 bases between them. The CDR3 sequence is 13 residues long. CDR1 and CDR2 (germline): LGHNA, YSLEER. The CDR3 region is CASSPVLSNIQYF. DNA of the CDR3: TGCGCCAGCAGCCCGGTCCTCAGTAACATTCAGTACTTC.

This chain joins TRBV4-1 and TRBJ1-5; D not certain. The CDR3 is made up of 16 amino acids. V lost 2 bases and J lost 7, with 18 bases in between. From germline, CDR1 is MGHRA and CDR2 YSYEKL. CDR3 sequence reads: CASSQNPPGVVQPQHF. The CDR3 DNA reads as TGCGCCAGCAGCCAAAACCCCCCGGGAGTGGTGCAGCCCCAGCATTTT.

CDR3: CASSLTASGQPQHF. CDR3 DNA: TGTGCCAGTAGCCTAACAGCGAGCGGTCAGCCCCAGCATTTT. V usage is TRBV19 and J usage is TRBJ1-5, with D hard to call. Germline CDR1 LNHDA, CDR2 SQIVND (reference sequence). The CDR3 consists of 14 residues. The ends were cut back, 6 bases at V and 6 bases at J, with 15 bases in the middle.

The chain has TRBV28 and TRBJ2-7, with unresolved D. Germline CDR1 reads MDHEN; CDR2 reads SYDVKM. The CDR3 covers 12 residues. V shed 5 bases and J shed 1 base, with 6 bases lying between them. The DNA of the CDR3 is TGTGCCAGCAGTATCCAGTCCTACGAGCAGTACTTC. This translates into CASSIQSYEQYF. Variable domain in full (rest from reference TRBV28 and TRBJ2-7): DVKVTQSSRYLVKRTGEKVFLECVQDMDHENMFWYRQDPGLGLRLIYFSYDVKMKEKGDIPEGYSVSREKKERFSLILESASTNQTSMYLCASSIQSYEQYFGPGTRLTVT.

The V gene is TRBV2, the J gene TRBJ1-1; D may be TRBD1 (6 bases). V dropped 7 bases and J dropped 2 bases, with 14 bases sitting between them. This CDR3 has 14 residues. From germline, CDR1 is SNHLY and CDR2 FYNNEI. This CDR3 is CASTSTGVNTEAFF. As DNA, the CDR3 is TGTGCCAGCACCTCGACAGGTGTTAACACTGAAGCTTTCTTT.

In its sample, this clone was seen a few times. The genes are TRBV9 and TRBJ2-2, with 9 nucleotides matching TRBD1. From germline, CDR1 is SGDLS and CDR2 YYNGEE. V gave up 2 bases and J gave up 1 base; unmatched junction bases: 6. The CDR3 is 17 residues long. CDR3 protein: CASSVRRDRENTGELFF. CDR3 DNA sequence: TGTGCCAGCAGCGTTCGCCGGGACAGGGAGAACACCGGGGAGCTGTTTTTT.

This chain's CDR3 is CASSLNGRGTPGYEQYF. DNA of the CDR3: TGTGCCAGCAGCTTAAACGGGCGCGGGACCCCGGGATACGAGCAGTACTTC. The chain employs TRBV7-3 and TRBJ2-7; D is perhaps TRBD2 (6 bases). V lost 1 base, J lost 4 bases, and 20 bases lay in between. The CDR3 consists of 17 residues. Germline V CDR1 and CDR2: SGHTA, FQGTGA.

The CDR3 sequence: CASSLVAGGLLSTQYF. The CDR3 DNA is TGTGCCAGCAGCTTGGTGGCGGGGGGGCTTTTGAGTACGCAGTATTTT. The V gene is TRBV5-4, the J gene TRBJ2-3, with 9 bases identical to TRBD2. This CDR3 is built from 16 residues. The V gene's germline CDR1 is SGHNT and CDR2 YYREEE (reference sequence). The ends lost 0 bases at V and 8 bases at J; junction bases unmatched: 10.

V is TRBV7-3 and J is TRBJ2-3, with D possibly being TRBD2 (6 bases). Germline CDR1 SGHTA, CDR2 FQGTGA. This CDR3 region has 15 residues. Trimming removed 5 bases at V and 1 base at J, with 13 bases between. The CDR3 protein is CASSLGGWGTDTQYF. In DNA, the CDR3 is TGTGCCAGCAGCCTTGGGGGGTGGGGCACAGATACGCAGTATTTT.

V usage is TRBV6-5 and J usage is TRBJ2-7; 9 nucleotides align to TRBD1. The CDR3 runs 13 residues. Germline V gives CDR1 MNHEY, CDR2 SVGAGI. With 11 bases clipped from V and 0 bases from J, the junction kept 5 bases outside the gene matches. Here the CDR3 DNA reads TGTGCCGTACGGGACAGGGACTCCTACGAGCAGTACTTC. It yields the protein CAVRDRDSYEQYF.

The V call is TRBV5-4, the J call TRBJ2-5, with 7 bases that match TRBD2. Germline V gene sequence: CDR1 SGHNT, CDR2 YYREEE (reference sequence). The CDR3 has 15 residues. The V gene end was trimmed by 4 bases and the J gene end by 5 bases; junction bases not matched to a gene: 11. Written as DNA, the CDR3 is TGTGCCAGCAGCCCGGGGGGTTCGAGTGCGGAGACCCAGTACTTC. Amino acids: CASSPGGSSAETQYF.

This sequence joins TRBV5-4 and TRBJ2-1; 9 bases are a match to TRBD2. CDR1 is SGHNT, CDR2 YYREEE, per germline (reference sequence). V was pared by 2 bases and J by 9 bases, with 9 bases of the junction left unmatched. The CDR3 totals 15 residues. The CDR3 sequence is CASSFIPGLAAEQFF. CDR3 sequence (DNA): TGTGCCAGCAGCTTTATACCGGGACTAGCAGCTGAGCAGTTCTTC.

The chain uses TRBV6-6 and TRBJ2-7; the D is unclear. Germline CDR1 is MNHNY and CDR2 is SVGAGI (reference sequence). The CDR3 is 13 amino acids. V was clipped by 0 bases and J by 6 bases, with 9 bases between them. The chain's CDR3 is CASSYSTPGEQYF. CDR3 DNA sequence: TGTGCCAGCAGTTACTCGACGCCGGGCGAGCAGTACTTC.

The J gene is TRBJ2-3, the V gene TRBV10-3, with D hard to call. CDR1 is ENHRY and CDR2 is SYGVKD in the germline V gene. V was trimmed by 10 bases and J by 4 bases, leaving 6 bases between them. The length of the CDR3 is 10 residues. Written as DNA, the CDR3 is TGTGCCACCCAAGCAGATACGCAGTATTTT. Protein sequence: CATQADTQYF.

The chain couples TRBV4-2 to TRBJ2-7, with D possibly being TRBD1 or TRBD2 (5 bases each). Germline lookup yields CDR1 LGHNA and CDR2 YNFKEQ. The CDR3 is made up of 18 amino acids. Trimming shortened V by 4 bases and J by 2 bases, and 24 bases separated the two germline ends. For the CDR3, the DNA is TGTGCCAGCAGCCCACGACAGAGTGAGAGGGCGCTGACCTACGAGCAGTACTTC. It translates to CASSPRQSERALTYEQYF.

This clone has more than one count but fewer than ten. The rearrangement uses TRBV4-2 and TRBJ1-2, with a weak D call TRBD1 (6 bases). Germline loops: CDR1 LGHNA, CDR2 YNFKEQ. V dropped 5 bases and J dropped 10 bases, with 17 bases sitting between them. CDR3 length: 13 residues. The DNA of the CDR3 is TGTGCCAGCAGCACCTCGACAGGTCAGCTCTACACCTTC. Amino acids: CASSTSTGQLYTF.

The chain links TRBV7-2 to TRBJ1-6, with 7 bases that match TRBD1. Per germline, CDR1 SGHTA and CDR2 FQGNSA. The CDR3 has 14 amino acids. V dropped 3 bases and J dropped 7; count of bases not matched to a gene: 3. The CDR3 sequence is CASSFGQVNSPLHF. CDR3 bases: TGTGCCAGCAGCTTTGGACAGGTCAATTCACCCCTCCACTTT.

V usage is TRBV5-4 and J usage is TRBJ2-5; the match to TRBD2 covers 10 bases. V lost 5 bases to trimming and J lost 5 bases; unmatched junction nucleotides: 9. CDR1 is SGHNT and CDR2 is YYREEE in the germline V gene (reference sequence). The CDR3 covers 15 residues. This CDR3 is CASSYSSGGRETQYF. The DNA of the CDR3 is TGTGCCAGCAGTTACTCTAGCGGGGGCCGCGAGACCCAGTACTTC.

The rearrangement uses TRBV7-2 and TRBJ2-3; unclear D gene. Between the trimmed V and J ends, which lost 7 bases and 8 bases, there was a span of 13 bases. The CDR3 is 12 amino acids. CDR1 and CDR2 from the germline V gene are SGHTA and FQGNSA. The CDR3 sequence: CASTNWIGTQYF. The CDR3 DNA reads as TGTGCCAGCACCAACTGGATAGGTACGCAGTATTTT.

The chain recombines TRBV9 with TRBJ2-1; D is possibly TRBD2 (7 bases). The CDR3 is made up of 15 amino acids. Germline values: CDR1 SGDLS, CDR2 YYNGEE. The germline V and J ends were trimmed by 4 bases and 9 bases, with 20 bases remaining between them. The CDR3 sequence is CASSPGGLTGIEQFF. The DNA of the CDR3 is TGTGCCAGCAGCCCGGGAGGTCTCACAGGGATTGAGCAGTTCTTC.

The V gene is TRBV28, the J gene TRBJ2-1, with a weak D call TRBD1 (7 bases). This CDR3 contains 15 residues. Trimming left V 3 bases short and J 7 bases short, with 16 bases between. Germline V gene lookup returns CDR1 MDHEN and CDR2 SYDVKM. In DNA, the CDR3 is TGTGCCAGCAGTTTCTTGACTAGGGGGCTGAATGAGCAGTTCTTC. Translation: CASSFLTRGLNEQFF. Based on the CDR3 plus reference TRBV28 and TRBJ2-1, the full variable domain is DVKVTQSSRYLVKRTGEKVFLECVQDMDHENMFWYRQDPGLGLRLIYFSYDVKMKEKGDIPEGYSVSREKKERFSLILESASTNQTSMYLCASSFLTRGLNEQFFGPGTRLTVL.

This chain links TRBV5-1 with TRBJ2-7; 8 nucleotides match TRBD1. Germline assignment: CDR1 SGHRS and CDR2 YFSETQ. Unmatched junction bases numbered 9, after V lost 1 base and J lost 3 bases. CDR3 length: 16 amino acids. CDR3 in DNA: TGCGCCAGCAGCTTGACGGTCCCGGGACAGGACTACGAGCAGTACTTC. Amino acid sequence: CASSLTVPGQDYEQYF.

This clone was seen just once. V is TRBV6-2 or TRBV6-3 and J is TRBJ2-2, with TRBD1 matching 8 bases. Germline V gives CDR1 MNHEY, CDR2 SVGEGT. V was pared by 5 bases and J by 0 bases, with 2 bases of the junction left unmatched. CDR3 size: 15 residues. The CDR3 DNA is TGTGCCAGCAGTGACAGGGGAGCGAACACCGGGGAGCTGTTTTTT. Encoded protein: CASSDRGANTGELFF.

CDR3 region: CASSPHPRGNEQFF. In nucleotides, the CDR3 is TGTGCCAGCAGCCCACATCCTAGGGGCAATGAGCAGTTCTTC. The chain recombines TRBV7-2 with TRBJ2-1; the D gene is possibly TRBD1 (5 bases). Germline V gives CDR1 SGHTA, CDR2 FQGNSA. V was trimmed by 5 bases and J by 6 bases, leaving 14 bases between them. The CDR3 is 14 residues long.